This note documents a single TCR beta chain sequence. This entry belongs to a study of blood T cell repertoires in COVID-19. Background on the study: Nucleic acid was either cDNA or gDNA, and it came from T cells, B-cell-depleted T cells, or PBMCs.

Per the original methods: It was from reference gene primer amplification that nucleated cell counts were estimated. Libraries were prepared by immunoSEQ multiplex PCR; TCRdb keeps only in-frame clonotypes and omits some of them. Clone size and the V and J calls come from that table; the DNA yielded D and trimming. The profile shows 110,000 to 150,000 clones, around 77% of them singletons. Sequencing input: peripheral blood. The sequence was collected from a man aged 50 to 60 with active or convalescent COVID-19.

The CDR3 loop reads CASSLWTANTEAFF. In nucleotides, the CDR3 is TGCGCCAGCAGCTTGTGGACAGCGAACACTGAAGCTTTCTTT. This chain links TRBV5-1 with TRBJ1-1; tentative D call: TRBD1 (6 bases). The V and J ends lost 1 base and 1 base respectively, with 8 bases between them. This CDR3 is 14 amino acids long. CDR1 SGHRS and CDR2 YFSETQ come from the germline V gene. Using reference TRBV5-1 and TRBJ1-1 for the parts outside the CDR3, the full variable domain is KAGVTQTPRYLIKTRGQQVTLSCSPISGHRSVSWYQQTPGQGLQFLFEYFSETQRNKGNFPGRFSGRQFSNSRSEMNVSTLELGDSALYLCASSLWTANTEAFFGQGTRLTVV.